This T cell receptor beta chain originates from a study of tumor-infiltrating lymphocytes in primary liver carcinoma. A primer matching the constant region was used to make TCR beta cDNA from 500 ng of total RNA. The TCR beta library was amplified through three nested multiplex PCR rounds in a modified ARM-PCR procedure. A C-beta reverse primer and TRBV1-TRBV30 forward primers served in each of the first two PCR rounds, at about 10 cycles apiece. From the multiplex PCR reads, TCRdb called clonotypes with MiXCR, one entry per CDR3 protein. Of approximately 100,000 distinct CDR3 sequences detected, more than 65% appear once; the ten largest clones hold less than 15%. There are 13 residues in the CDR3. CDR1 and CDR2 (germline): SQVTM, ANQGSEA. Worth noting for this clonotype: At one end, the junction sequence differs from germline, possibly due to a read error.

The tissue used was unsorted bulk material of roughly 17-33 mg. RNA and DNA were co-extracted from it with the AllPrep DNA/RNA mini kit. Patients had primary liver carcinoma treated by surgical resection. The V call is TRBV29-1, the J call TRBJ2-7; 10 bases fit TRBD2. The specimen was liver tumor tissue from sampling region 2. Subset noted: tumor region T2, inferior pole. The clonotype originates from a woman aged 60-75 years with primary liver carcinoma and hepatitis B virus infection. This CDR3 is CSVGTSGPYEHYF. CDR3 sequence (DNA): TGCAGCGTTGGGACTAGCGGACCGTACGAGCACTACTTC.